Detailed here is one T cell receptor (beta chain). The antigen remains undetermined. The data were produced by immunoSEQ multiplex PCR, yet TCRdb's version contains in-frame clones alone and is incomplete. This sample has under 100,000 clones, with approximately 84% found just once. The data were taken from a study of cytomegalovirus exposure and HLA in healthy donors. Overall study results and limits: Cytomegalovirus association was assigned to over 150 TCR beta chains. Most TCR sequences were rare, but some public TCRs occurred in many donors. It was reportedly the case that the classifier diagnosed cytomegalovirus status with high specificity and sensitivity.

CDR1 SGHVS and CDR2 FNYEAQ come from the germline V gene. This CDR3 is 17 amino acids long. V lost 5 bases to trimming and J lost 2 bases; unmatched junction nucleotides: 7. The chain couples TRBV7-6 to TRBJ2-5; 14 nucleotides match TRBD2. What was sequenced was PBMCs. The TCR originated in a young woman in good health and CMV-seropositive. The CDR3 DNA is TGTGCCAGCAGCGCGGGACTAGCGGGGGCGGGGCAAGAGACCCAGTACTTC. Protein sequence: CASSAGLAGAGQETQYF.